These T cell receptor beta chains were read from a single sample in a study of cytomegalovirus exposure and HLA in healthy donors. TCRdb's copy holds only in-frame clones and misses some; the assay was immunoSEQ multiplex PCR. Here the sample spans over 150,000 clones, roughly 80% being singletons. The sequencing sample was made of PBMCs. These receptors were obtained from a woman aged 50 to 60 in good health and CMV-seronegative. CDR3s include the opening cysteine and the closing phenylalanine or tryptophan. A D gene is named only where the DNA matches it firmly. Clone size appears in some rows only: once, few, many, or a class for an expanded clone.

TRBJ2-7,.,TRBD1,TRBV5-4,TGTGCCAGCGTCCGGGACAGATCCTACGAGCAGTACTTC,CASVRDRSYEQYF
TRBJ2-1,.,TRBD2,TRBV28,TGTGCCAGCATCGCCCCGACTAGCGGCTACAATGAGCAGTTCTTC,CASIAPTSGYNEQFF
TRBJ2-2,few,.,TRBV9,TGTGCCAGCAGCGTAGGACACGTGAACACCGGGGAGCTGTTTTTT,CASSVGHVNTGELFF
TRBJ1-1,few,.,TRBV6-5,TGTGCCAGCAGTTACGGACAGAACACTGAAGCTTTCTTT,CASSYGQNTEAFF
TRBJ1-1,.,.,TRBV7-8,TGTGCCAGCAGCTTAAGGACACTGAACACTGAAGCTTTCTTT,CASSLRTLNTEAFF
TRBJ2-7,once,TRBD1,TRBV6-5,TGTGCCAGCAGTGGATGGACAGGACAGTACTTC,CASSGWTGQYF
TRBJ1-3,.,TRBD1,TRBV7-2,TGTGCCAGCAGCCGACAGGGGGAGGAAAACACCATATATTTT,CASSRQGEENTIYF
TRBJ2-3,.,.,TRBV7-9,TGTGCCAGCAGCTTAATATCCCGAGATACGCAGTATTTT,CASSLISRDTQYF
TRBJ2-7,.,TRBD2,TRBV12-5,TGTGCTAGTGTCCCCCAGACAGGTGGCTCTCGGACTAGCGGGAGGGCCTTCCACGAGCAGTACTTC,CASVPQTGGSRTSGRAFHEQYF
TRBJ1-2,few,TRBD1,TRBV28,TGTGCCAGCACCATGGGACAGGGGGCTATATATGGCTACACCTTC,CASTMGQGAIYGYTF
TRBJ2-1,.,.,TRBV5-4,TGTGCCAGCAGCTTGCCCCCGAGCTCCTACAATGAGCAGTTCTTC,CASSLPPSSYNEQFF
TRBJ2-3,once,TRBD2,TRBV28,TGTGCCAGCAGTTTACCAGGACTAGTTAGCACAGATACGCAGTATTTT,CASSLPGLVSTDTQYF
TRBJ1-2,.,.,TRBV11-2,TGTGCCAGCAGCTTAGCAGGCTCTAACTATGGCTACACCTTC,CASSLAGSNYGYTF
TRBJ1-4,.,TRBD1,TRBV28,TGTGCCAGCAGTTCTACGACAGGGGCGGATTGGGATGAAAAACTGTTTTTT,CASSSTTGADWDEKLFF
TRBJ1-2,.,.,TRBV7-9,TGTGCCAGCAGCTTATCGGGGAAAGGTGGCTACACCTTC,CASSLSGKGGYTF
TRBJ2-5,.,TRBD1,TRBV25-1,TGTGCCAGCAGTACCGCAGCCGGACAGGGATCTTTGGAGACCCAGTACTTC,CASSTAAGQGSLETQYF
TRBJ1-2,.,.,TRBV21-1,TGTGCCAGCAGCAAATCGGAGCCAGGGTCCAACTATGGCTACACCTTC,CASSKSEPGSNYGYTF
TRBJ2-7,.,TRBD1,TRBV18,TGTGCCAGCTCACCTGGGACAGGGGCGGACGAGCAGTACTTC,CASSPGTGADEQYF
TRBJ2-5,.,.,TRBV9,TGTGCCAGCAGCGTAGCCGGAGGAGGACTCCAAGAGACCCAGTACTTC,CASSVAGGGLQETQYF
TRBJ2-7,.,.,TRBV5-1,TGCGCCAGCAGCTTGGATGGGGTTTTGGGGGCCGAGCAGTACTTC,CASSLDGVLGAEQYF
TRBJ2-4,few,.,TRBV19,TGTGCCAGTACGGACAGTAGTCTAGCCAAAAACATTCAGTACTTC,CASTDSSLAKNIQYF
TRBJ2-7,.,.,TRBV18,TGTGCCAGCTCACCGGGAGCCCCCCGTGTGTACGAGCAGTACTTC,CASSPGAPRVYEQYF
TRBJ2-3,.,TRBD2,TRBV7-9,TGTGCCAGCAGCTGGGGACTAGCCTTAACAGATACGCAGTATTTT,CASSWGLALTDTQYF
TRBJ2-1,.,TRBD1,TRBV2,TGTGCCAGCAGTGGACAGGGTTACAATGAGCAGTTCTTC,CASSGQGYNEQFF
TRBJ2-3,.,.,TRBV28,TGTGCCAGCAACTTAGACAGGCCACGCTCGAGCACAGATACGCAGTATTTT,CASNLDRPRSSTDTQYF
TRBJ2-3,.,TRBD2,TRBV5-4,TGTGCCAGCAGCCCAGGAGTGGGGGGGAGCACAGATACGCAGTATTTT,CASSPGVGGSTDTQYF
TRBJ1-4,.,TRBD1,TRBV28,TGTGCCAGCAGCCTGACAGGGCGTTGGGAAAAACTGTTTTTT,CASSLTGRWEKLFF
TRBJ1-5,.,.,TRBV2,TGTGCCAGCAGTGTCGGCAGGGCTGGCAATCAGCCCCAGCATTTT,CASSVGRAGNQPQHF
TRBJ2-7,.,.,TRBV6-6,TGTGCCACCGACCCACGGGAGAGATCCTACGAGCAGTACTTC,CATDPRERSYEQYF
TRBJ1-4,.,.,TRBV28,TGTGCCAGCAGTCTGAGGGCTCCTGGCCGGCGCGGTGAAAAACTGTTTTTT,CASSLRAPGRRGEKLFF
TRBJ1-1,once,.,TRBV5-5,TGTGCCAGCAGTTTGGAAGGGAGGGGCACTGAAGCTTTCTTT,CASSLEGRGTEAFF
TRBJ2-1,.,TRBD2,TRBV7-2,TGTGCCAGCAGCTACACTAGCGCTCCACGCAATGAGCAGTTCTTC,CASSYTSAPRNEQFF
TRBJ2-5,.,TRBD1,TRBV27,TGTGCCAGCAGTCCACTGCAGCTCGGGACAGTTCAAGAGACCCAGTACTTC,CASSPLQLGTVQETQYF
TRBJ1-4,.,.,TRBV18,TGTGCCAGCTCACCAGGTTTTCGGGGAGCCCTGTATGAAAAACTGTTTTTT,CASSPGFRGALYEKLFF
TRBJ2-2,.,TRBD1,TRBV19,TGTGCCAGCCGGGACAGGGGGCTTGCCGGGGAGCTGTTTTTT,CASRDRGLAGELFF
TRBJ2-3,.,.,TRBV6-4,TGTGCCAGCAGTGACGCCAGCGCTAGCACAGATACGCAGTATTTT,CASSDASASTDTQYF
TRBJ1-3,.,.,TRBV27,TGTGCCAGTACGAAGAGTGTAGGGGCTGGAAACACCATATATTTT,CASTKSVGAGNTIYF
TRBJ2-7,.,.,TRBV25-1,TGTGCCAGCAGTGAATTCGGTAGGGGAAGAGCGTACGAGCAGTACTTC,CASSEFGRGRAYEQYF
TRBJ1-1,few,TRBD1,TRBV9,TGTGCCAGCAGCGTCTTAGGGGTGGGACAGCTTGAAGCTTTCTTT,CASSVLGVGQLEAFF
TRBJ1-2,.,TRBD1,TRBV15,TGTGCCACCAGCATAGATTTGACAGGGGGCTTCTATGGCTACACCTTC,CATSIDLTGGFYGYTF
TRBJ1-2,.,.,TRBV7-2,TGTGCCAGCAGCTTAGTGCATGGAGCTAACTATGGCTACACCTTC,CASSLVHGANYGYTF
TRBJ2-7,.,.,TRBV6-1,TGTGCCAGCAGTGGGACAGTGGGCTACGAGCAGTACTTC,CASSGTVGYEQYF
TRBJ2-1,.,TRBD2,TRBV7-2,TGTGCCAGCGCCTTTACTAGCGGCTACAATGAGCAGTTCTTC,CASAFTSGYNEQFF
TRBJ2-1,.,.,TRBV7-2,TGTGCCAGCAGCTTTTTCACAGGGAGCAATGAGCAGTTCTTC,CASSFFTGSNEQFF
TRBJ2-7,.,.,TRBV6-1,TGTGCCAGCAGCTACCCGAGATACGAGCAGTACTTC,CASSYPRYEQYF
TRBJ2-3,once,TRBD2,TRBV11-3,TGTGCCAGCAGCGGCAGGGGACTAGCGGGTGGCGCAGATACGCAGTATTTT,CASSGRGLAGGADTQYF